Listed here is a single TCR beta chain. What it binds is unknown. Evenly divided among several immunoSEQ plates was the genomic DNA of each subset. Data came from immunoSEQ multiplex PCR; TCRdb stores just in-frame clones and leaves some out. The sample records a few million clones, more than 90% being singletons. These data belong to a study of shared clonotypes between healthy human individuals. Study-wide context: The donor group consisted of two women and three men, aged 18 to 49. Study conclusions and caveats: Among several donors, approximately 4.6% of naive CD4 clonotypes were found in common.

This CDR3 is built from 12 residues. The germline CDR1 and CDR2 sequences are SGDLS and YYNGEE. Trimming cost V 8 bases and J 6 bases, with 11 bases left between them. The sequence was collected from a young man in good health. The sequenced sample consisted of naive CD4+ T cells sorted from blood. Subset indicated: CD45RA+ positively selected. This rearrangement joins TRBV9 to TRBJ1-4; unclear D gene. CDR3 nucleotides: TGTGCCAGAGGGTCTTTGCATGAAAAACTGTTTTTT. As protein: CARGSLHEKLFF.